This paragraph reports one T cell receptor beta chain. Its antigen is currently unknown. This sample stems from a study of T cell responses to AZD1222 COVID-19 vaccine. For the study at large: Investigators merged groups given second doses at roughly 4 or roughly 12 weeks. Findings of the study overall: Repertoires in all cases were sampled only once the peak T cell response had passed. There were mostly white British donors and more females than males, and clonal diversity was possibly underestimated.

This CDR3 is 11 amino acids long. Trimming took off 6 bases at V and 3 bases at J, with 5 bases between the two ends. CDR1 is MNHEY, CDR2 SVGAGI, per germline. Clones were read by immunoSEQ multiplex PCR, and TCRdb kept only the in-frame ones, dropping some. The profile shows some 130,000 clones, roughly 84% of them singletons. V is TRBV6-5 and J is TRBJ1-1; no reliable D call. The source is an adult in good health. The source material was peripheral blood, sampled on day 0 of AZD1222 vaccination. CDR3 nucleotides: TGTGCCAGCAGCCGGTACACTGAAGCTTTCTTT. Its protein product is CASSRYTEAFF.